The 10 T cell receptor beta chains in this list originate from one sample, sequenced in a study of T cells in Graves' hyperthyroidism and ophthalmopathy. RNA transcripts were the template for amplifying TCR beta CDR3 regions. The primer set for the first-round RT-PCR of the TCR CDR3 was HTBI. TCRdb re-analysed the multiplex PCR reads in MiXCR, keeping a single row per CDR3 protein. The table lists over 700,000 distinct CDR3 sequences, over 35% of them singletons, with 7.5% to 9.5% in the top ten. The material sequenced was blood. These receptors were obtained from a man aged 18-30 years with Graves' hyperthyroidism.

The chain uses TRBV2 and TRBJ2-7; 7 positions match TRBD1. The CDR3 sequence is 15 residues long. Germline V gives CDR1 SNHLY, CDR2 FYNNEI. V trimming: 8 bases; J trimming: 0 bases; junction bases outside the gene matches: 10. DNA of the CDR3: TGTGCCAGCTCCGATCCGGGACAGAGCTCCTACGAGCAGTACTTC. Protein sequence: CASSDPGQSSYEQYF.

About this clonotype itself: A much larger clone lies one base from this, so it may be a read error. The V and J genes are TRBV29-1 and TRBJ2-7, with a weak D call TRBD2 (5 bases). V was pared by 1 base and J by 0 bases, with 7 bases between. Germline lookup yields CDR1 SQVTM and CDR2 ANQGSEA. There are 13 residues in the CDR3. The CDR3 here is CSVEAGSSYEQYF. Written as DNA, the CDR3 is TGCAGCGTTGAAGCGGGAAGCTCCTACGAGCAGTACTTC.

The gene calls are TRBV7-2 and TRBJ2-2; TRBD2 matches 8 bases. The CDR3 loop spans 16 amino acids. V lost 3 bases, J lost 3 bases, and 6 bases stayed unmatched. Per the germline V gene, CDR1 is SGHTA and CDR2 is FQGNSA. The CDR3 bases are TGTGCCAGCAGCTTCGGTCTAGCGGGCTACACCGGGGAGCTGTTTTTT. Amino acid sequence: CASSFGLAGYTGELFF.

CDR3 in amino acids: CASSEGTPPGQYF. The CDR3 DNA follows: TGTGCCAGCAGCGAGGGGACTCCACCAGGGCAGTACTTC. The chain combines TRBV7-2 with TRBJ2-7; tentative D call: TRBD2 (6 bases). Germline V CDR1 and CDR2: SGHTA, FQGNSA. Trimming shortened V by 5 bases and J by 9 bases, and 17 bases separated the two germline ends. CDR3 length equals 13 residues.

DNA of the CDR3: TGTGCCAGCAGCTTAGCAGGGGGACACCCCTCCTACGAGCAGTACTTC. This gives the protein CASSLAGGHPSYEQYF. The chain uses TRBV7-9 and TRBJ2-7; D is perhaps TRBD1 (6 bases). This CDR3 has 16 amino acids. The germline V gene has CDR1 SEHNR and CDR2 FQNEAQ (reference sequence). V lost 0 bases and J 0 bases, leaving 12 bases between the germline ends.

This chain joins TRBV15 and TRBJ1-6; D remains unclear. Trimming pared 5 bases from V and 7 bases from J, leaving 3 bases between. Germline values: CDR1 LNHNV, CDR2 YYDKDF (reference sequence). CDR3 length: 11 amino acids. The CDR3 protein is CATSDNSPLHF. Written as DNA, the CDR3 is TGTGCCACCAGCGACAATTCACCCCTCCACTTT.

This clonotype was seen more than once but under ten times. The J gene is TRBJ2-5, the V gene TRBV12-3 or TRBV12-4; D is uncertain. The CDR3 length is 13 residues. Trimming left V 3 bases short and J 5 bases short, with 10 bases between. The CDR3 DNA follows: TGTGCCAGCAGTTTCGCTAGGGCGGAGACCCAGTACTTC. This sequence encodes CASSFARAETQYF.

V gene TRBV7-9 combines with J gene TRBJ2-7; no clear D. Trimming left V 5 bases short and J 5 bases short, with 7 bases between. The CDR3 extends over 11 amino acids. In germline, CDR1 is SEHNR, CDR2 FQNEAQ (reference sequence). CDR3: CASSGDHEQYF. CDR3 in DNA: TGTGCCAGCAGCGGGGATCACGAGCAGTACTTC.

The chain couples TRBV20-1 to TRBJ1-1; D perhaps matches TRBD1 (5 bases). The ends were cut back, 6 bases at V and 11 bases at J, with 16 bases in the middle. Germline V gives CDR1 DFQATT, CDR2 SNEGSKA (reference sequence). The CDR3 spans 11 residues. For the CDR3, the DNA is TGCAGTGCCCCGGGACTCTTGGGGGCTTTCTTT. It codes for CSAPGLLGAFF.

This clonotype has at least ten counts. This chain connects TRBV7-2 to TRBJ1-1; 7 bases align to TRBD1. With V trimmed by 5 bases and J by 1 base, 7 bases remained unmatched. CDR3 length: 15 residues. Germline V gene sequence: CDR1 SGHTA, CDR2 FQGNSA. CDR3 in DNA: TGTGCCAGCAGCCCATTTGGGACAGCGAACACTGAAGCTTTCTTT. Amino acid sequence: CASSPFGTANTEAFF.